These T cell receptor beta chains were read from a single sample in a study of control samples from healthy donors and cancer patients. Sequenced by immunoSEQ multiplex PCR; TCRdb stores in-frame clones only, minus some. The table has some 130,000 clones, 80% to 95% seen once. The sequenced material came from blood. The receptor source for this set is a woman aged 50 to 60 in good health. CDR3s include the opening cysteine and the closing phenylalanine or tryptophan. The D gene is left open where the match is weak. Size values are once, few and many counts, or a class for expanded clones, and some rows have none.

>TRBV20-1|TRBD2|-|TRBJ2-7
TGCAGTGCTAGTAAAGGGCCTAGCGGGGACCCCTCCTACGAGCAGTACTTC
CSASKGPSGDPSYEQYF
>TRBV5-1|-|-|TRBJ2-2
TGCGCCAGCAGCGACGACACGCCGAACACCGGGGAGCTGTTTTTT
CASSDDTPNTGELFF
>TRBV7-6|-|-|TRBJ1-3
TGTGCCAGCAGCCACCCAGGGCCCGGAAACACCATATATTTT
CASSHPGPGNTIYF
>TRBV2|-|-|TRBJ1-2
TGTGCCAGCAGTGAAGGACAAGTCTATGGCTACACCTTC
CASSEGQVYGYTF
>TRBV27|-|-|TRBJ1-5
TGTGCCAGCAGTTTATCGAACAGTCACTTGCCCCAGCATTTT
CASSLSNSHLPQHF
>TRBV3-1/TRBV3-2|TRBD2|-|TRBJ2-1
TGTGCCAGCAGCCAAAAGACGGGGGGGCCAGTAGATGAGCAGTTCTTC
CASSQKTGGPVDEQFF
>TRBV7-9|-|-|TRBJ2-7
TGTGCCAGCAGCCCCGGGGAGGAGCGTCCCGAGCAGTACTTC
CASSPGEERPEQYF
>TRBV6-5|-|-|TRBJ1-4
TGTGCCAGCAGTTACTCGGTGACCTTCGCCCGTGAAAAACTGTTTTTT
CASSYSVTFAREKLFF
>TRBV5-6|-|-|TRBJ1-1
TGTGCCAGCAGCTTGGGGCCGAACACTGAAGCTTTCTTT
CASSLGPNTEAFF
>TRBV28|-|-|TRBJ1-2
TGTGCCAGCAGTTTGGGAGGGGCGTCAGGCTACACCTTC
CASSLGGASGYTF
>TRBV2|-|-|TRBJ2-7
TGTGCCAGCAGTGATCCGGACTATGACGAGCAGTACTTC
CASSDPDYDEQYF
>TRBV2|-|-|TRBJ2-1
TGTGCCAGCAGGGGGACAGAGCAGTTCTTC
CASRGTEQFF
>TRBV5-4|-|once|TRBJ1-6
TGTGCCAGCAGCTTGGAGCGAGTTTCACCCCTCCACTTT
CASSLERVSPLHF
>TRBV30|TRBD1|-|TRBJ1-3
TGTGCCTGGAGTGTTAGACAGGGCTCTGGAAACACCATATATTTT
CAWSVRQGSGNTIYF
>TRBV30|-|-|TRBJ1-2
TGTGCCTGTCAAAAACAGGGCTCGGGCTATGGCTACACCTTC
CACQKQGSGYGYTF
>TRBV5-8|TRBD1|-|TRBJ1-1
TGTGCCAGCAGCTCCGGGACAGGCCCTATGAACACTGAAGCTTTCTTT
CASSSGTGPMNTEAFF
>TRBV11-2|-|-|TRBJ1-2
TGTGCCAGCAGCTTAAGTACGCGTGGCTACACCTTC
CASSLSTRGYTF
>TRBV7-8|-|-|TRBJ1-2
TGTGCCAGCAGCTTAGACTCTTCCCGCTATGGCTACACCTTC
CASSLDSSRYGYTF
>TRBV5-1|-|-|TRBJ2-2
TGCGCCAGCAGCTTGGCCGGGGGATCAGCCGGGGAGCTGTTTTTT
CASSLAGGSAGELFF
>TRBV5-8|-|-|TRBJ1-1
TGTGCCAGCAGCTCAGAAGCTTTCTTT
CASSSEAFF
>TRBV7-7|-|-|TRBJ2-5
TGTGCTAGCAGTCTGGGCCCCGAAGGGACCCAGTACTTC
CASSLGPEGTQYF
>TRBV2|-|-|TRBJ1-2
TGTGCCGGGAGTTTTTGGGGGGGCTATGGCTACACCTTC
CAGSFWGGYGYTF
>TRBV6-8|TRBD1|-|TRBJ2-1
TGTGCCAGCAGTTGCGACAGGGGTTATTACAATGAGCAGTTCTTC
CASSCDRGYYNEQFF
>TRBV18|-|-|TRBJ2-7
TGTGCCAGCTCACCAAGTCGAACAGGGTCGGCCTACGAGCAGTACTTC
CASSPSRTGSAYEQYF
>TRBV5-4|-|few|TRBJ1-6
TGTGCCAGCAGCTTGGCAGGACCTAATAATTCACCCCTCCACTTT
CASSLAGPNNSPLHF
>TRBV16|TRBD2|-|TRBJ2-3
TGTGCCAGCAGCAGCACCACGGGGGGGACATTCTTCACAGATACGCAGTATTTT
CASSSTTGGTFFTDTQYF
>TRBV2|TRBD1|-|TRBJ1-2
TGTGCCAGCAAGGCGGACCCGACAGGGGGAAACTATGGCTACACCTTC
CASKADPTGGNYGYTF